What follows are 12 T cell receptor beta chains derived from one specimen sequenced in a study of radiotherapy plus CTLA-4 blockade in lung cancer. Assay used: immunoSEQ multiplex PCR; TCRdb lists only in-frame clones, some missing. The sample carries 50,000 to 75,000 clones, roughly 80% recorded once. Sequencing used peripheral blood, obtained from a patient treated with radiotherapy plus ipilimumab. These receptors came from a human donor with non-small cell lung cancer who had a complete response to radiotherapy plus ipilimumab.

This chain uses TRBV11-2 with TRBJ1-6; 8 bases map to TRBD1. Per germline, CDR1 SGHAT and CDR2 FQNNGV. The CDR3 has 18 residues. The ends lost 1 base at V and 15 bases at J; junction bases unmatched: 20. In DNA, the CDR3 is TGTGCCAGCAGCTTAGCGGTCGACAGGGGCCCTCAATTCGAAAACCTCCACTTT. Protein product: CASSLAVDRGPQFENLHF. The full variable domain, with the rest looked up from reference TRBV11-2 and TRBJ1-6, is EAGVAQSPRYKIIEKRQSVAFWCNPISGHATLYWYQQILGQGPKLLIQFQNNGVVDDSQLPKDRFSAERLKGVDSTLKIQPAKLEDSAVYLCASSLAVDRGPQFENLHFGNGTRLTVT.

V gene TRBV4-3 combines with J gene TRBJ1-5, with D possibly being TRBD1 (5 bases). V was pared by 0 bases and J by 1 base, with 10 bases between. CDR1 is LGHNA and CDR2 is YSLEER in the germline V gene. The CDR3 contains 16 residues. CDR3 amino acids: CASSQDRGQSNQPQHF. CDR3 sequence (DNA): TGCGCCAGCAGCCAAGATCGGGGCCAAAGCAATCAGCCCCAGCATTTT.

The CDR3: CAWSAETQYF. CDR3 sequence (DNA): TGTGCCTGGAGCGCGGAGACCCAGTACTTC. This chain links TRBV30 with TRBJ2-5; no clear D gene. The CDR3 totals 10 residues. The V gene's germline CDR1 is GTSNPN and CDR2 SVGIG (reference sequence). Trimming stripped 3 bases from V and 5 bases from J, with 4 bases between. Looking up the rest from reference TRBV30 and TRBJ2-5 gives the full variable domain: SQTIHQWPATLVQPVGSPLSLECTVEGTSNPNLYWYRQAAGRGLQLLFYSVGIGQISSEVPQNLSASRPQDRQFILSSKKLLLSDSGFYLCAWSAETQYFGPGTRLLVL.

The chain is built from TRBV6-5 and TRBJ1-6; D call uncertain. The CDR3 sequence is 14 residues long. V lost 7 bases to trimming and J lost 11 bases, with 18 bases between them. Germline V gene data show CDR1 as MNHEY and CDR2 as SVGAGI. DNA of the CDR3: TGTGCCAGCATGTCATTTTCCCGTGGGGCACCCCTCCACTTT. This gives the protein CASMSFSRGAPLHF.

This clone was seen more than once but under ten times. Germline is not matched at one junction end, which may reflect a read error. This sequence joins TRBV19 and TRBJ1-6; weak D call: TRBD1 (6 bases). The germline gives CDR1 LNHDA, CDR2 SQIVND (reference sequence). The CDR3 length is 12 residues. In DNA, the CDR3 is TGTGCCAGTAGTAACCCAGGGGCGCGCCCTGGCTTT. Its translation: CASSNPGARPGF.

The J gene is TRBJ2-1, the V gene TRBV7-9, with D maybe TRBD2 (5 bases). From germline, CDR1 is SEHNR and CDR2 FQNEAQ (reference sequence). Trimming left V 2 bases short and J 6 bases short, with 8 bases between. The length of the CDR3 is 13 residues. The CDR3 region is CASSLSLANEQFF. Here the CDR3 DNA reads TGTGCCAGCAGCTTAAGCCTAGCCAATGAGCAGTTCTTC.

The J gene is TRBJ1-5, the V gene TRBV7-2; 7 bases fit TRBD1. CDR3 size: 15 residues. With V trimmed by 4 bases and J by 4 bases, 7 bases remained unmatched. Per germline, CDR1 SGHTA and CDR2 FQGNSA. CDR3 loop: CASSSIPGGNQPQHF. CDR3 coding DNA: TGTGCCAGCAGCTCGATACCAGGGGGTAATCAGCCCCAGCATTTT.

V usage is TRBV11-2 and J usage is TRBJ2-1, with D possibly TRBD1 on 6 matching bases. V lost 4 bases and J 5 bases, leaving 18 bases between the germline ends. The CDR3 consists of 16 residues. CDR1 SGHAT and CDR2 FQNNGV come from the germline V gene. The CDR3 reads CASSSLTGASNNEQFF. CDR3 DNA: TGTGCCAGCAGCTCTCTGACAGGAGCAAGCAACAATGAGCAGTTCTTC.

This clone has just one count. This chain links TRBV27 with TRBJ2-3; no clear D. The germline CDR1 and CDR2 sequences are MNHEY and SMNVEV (reference sequence). This CDR3 region has 12 residues. V shed 4 bases and J shed 7 bases, with 9 bases lying between them. Here the CDR3 DNA reads TGTGCCAGCAGTTCGACTGCCAATACGCAGTATTTT. This encodes CASSSTANTQYF.

V gene TRBV27 combines with J gene TRBJ2-2; TRBD1 matches 9 bases. The CDR3 is made up of 16 amino acids. The germline gives CDR1 MNHEY, CDR2 SMNVEV (reference sequence). J was trimmed by 5 bases and V by 3 bases; bases with no gene match: 7. CDR3 protein: CASSLHSGTGTGELFF. CDR3 nucleotides: TGTGCCAGCAGTTTGCACTCGGGGACAGGGACCGGGGAGCTGTTTTTT.

V gene TRBV28 combines with J gene TRBJ2-5; 9 bases fit TRBD1. From germline, CDR1 is MDHEN and CDR2 SYDVKM. V was pared by 9 bases and J by 7 bases, with 9 bases of the junction left unmatched. The CDR3 spans 13 residues. The CDR3 region has the DNA TGTGCCAGTAGAACAGGGGGCTCGGGGACCCAGTACTTC. Protein product: CASRTGGSGTQYF.

The chain uses TRBV4-2 and TRBJ1-4, with D possibly TRBD1 on 5 matching bases. V was shortened by 1 base and J by 4 bases, with 13 bases between the two germline ends. CDR1 and CDR2 from the germline V gene are LGHNA and YNFKEQ. The CDR3 spans 16 residues. CDR3 DNA: TGTGCCAGCAGCCAAGGGATGGGACGGAGTAATGAAAAACTGTTTTTT. Protein sequence: CASSQGMGRSNEKLFF.